A selection of T cell receptor beta chains follows, all from one sample in a study of neoadjuvant nivolumab and ipilimumab in lung cancer. Profiled with immunoSEQ multiplex PCR; TCRdb holds only in-frame clones, not every one. The sample gives 18,000 or so clones, roughly 79% of which show up once; around 8.1% is in the top ten. The source was tumor tissue, collected after neoadjuvant nivolumab, alone or with ipilimumab, at or shortly before surgery. All receptors derive from an adult with non-small cell lung cancer. CDR3s include the opening cysteine and the closing phenylalanine or tryptophan. The D gene is left open where the match is weak. Clone sizes are given selectively: once, few, many, or a class where the clone is expanded.

TRBV4-1	large	TRBJ1-4	-	TGCGCCAGCAGCCCCGTGGCGGGGGATGAAAAACTGTTTTTT	CASSPVAGDEKLFF
TRBV7-2	-	TRBJ2-7	-	TGTGCCAGCAGCTTAGGAGGGGGGAGCTACGAGCAGTACTTC	CASSLGGGSYEQYF
TRBV5-4	-	TRBJ1-1	-	TGTGCCAGCAGCTTGGCCGGGGGAGGTAGGAACACTGAAGCTTTCTTT	CASSLAGGGRNTEAFF
TRBV7-9	-	TRBJ1-6	-	TGTGCCAGCAGCGAAAATAATTCACCCCTCCACTTT	CASSENNSPLHF
TRBV5-6	once	TRBJ2-3	-	TGTGCCAGCAGCTTGGGGCAGTCCACAGATACGCAGTATTTT	CASSLGQSTDTQYF
TRBV29-1	-	TRBJ2-5	-	TGCAGCGTTGAAGATCCTAGGGGCAGGGCCCCCCAAGAGACCCAGTACTTC	CSVEDPRGRAPQETQYF
TRBV9	few	TRBJ2-3	TRBD2	TGTGCCAGCAGCGTGGGACTAGCGGGGGGGAGGACAGATACGCAGTATTTT	CASSVGLAGGRTDTQYF
TRBV15	few	TRBJ1-5	-	TGTGCCACCAGCAGAGATTCAGGGGCCAATCAGCCCCAGCATTTT	CATSRDSGANQPQHF
TRBV5-5	-	TRBJ1-1	-	TGTGCCAGCAGCTTACGGGGGCCGAACACTGAAGCTTTCTTT	CASSLRGPNTEAFF
TRBV7-9	-	TRBJ2-7	TRBD1	TGTGCCAGCAGCATCACAGGGGGCGGAGTGCGCGAGCAGTACTTC	CASSITGGGVREQYF
TRBV27	-	TRBJ2-2	-	TGTGCCAGCAGTTTACTGGGTACCGGGGAGCTGTTTTTT	CASSLLGTGELFF
TRBV20-1	-	TRBJ2-3	-	TGCAGTGCTAGAGGGGGGACGCAGTATTTT	CSARGGTQYF
TRBV19	-	TRBJ1-2	TRBD1	TGTGCCAGTAGTTCCCCGGGACAGGCCCTCTATGGCTACACCTTC	CASSSPGQALYGYTF
TRBV5-6	few	TRBJ2-2	-	TGTGCCAGCAGCTACCCCGGGGGGCGCGTCACCGGGGAGCTGTTTTTT	CASSYPGGRVTGELFF
TRBV5-1	-	TRBJ1-2	TRBD1	TGCGCCAGCAGCCGGACAGGGAGCGATGGCTACACCTTC	CASSRTGSDGYTF
TRBV5-6	-	TRBJ1-1	-	TGTGCCAGCAGGCCGCTTGCGGGCACTGAAGCTTTCTTT	CASRPLAGTEAFF
TRBV7-9	-	TRBJ1-1	-	TGTGCCAGCAGCGCGAGTCTGGGGGTGAACACTGAAGCTTTCTTT	CASSASLGVNTEAFF
TRBV29-1	-	TRBJ2-3	TRBD1	TGCAGCGTTGAAGATCAGGACAGGGGAAATACGCAGTATTTT	CSVEDQDRGNTQYF
TRBV7-2	-	TRBJ2-1	-	TGTGCCAGCAGTTGGGAACAGGGCTACAATGAGCAGTTCTTC	CASSWEQGYNEQFF
TRBV19	-	TRBJ1-5	-	TGTGCCAGTAGTATAGACCACAGCGGGAATCAGCCCCAGCATTTT	CASSIDHSGNQPQHF
TRBV11-2	once	TRBJ2-5	-	TGTGCCAGCAGCTTAAGAAGGATGAGGGAGACCCAGTACTTC	CASSLRRMRETQYF
TRBV29-1	-	TRBJ2-5	-	TGCAGCGTTGATCAGAGACAGGACTCGCTGGAGACCCAGTACTTC	CSVDQRQDSLETQYF
TRBV7-6	-	TRBJ1-3	-	TGTGCCAGCAGCCCTAGGGCGGGGTACGAAAACACCATATATTTT	CASSPRAGYENTIYF
TRBV7-2	-	TRBJ2-2	-	TGTGCCAGCAGCATCGACGGGAACACCGGGGAGCTGTTTTTT	CASSIDGNTGELFF
TRBV2	-	TRBJ1-2	-	TGTGCCAGCAGTTACACAGGGAACTATGGCTACACCTTC	CASSYTGNYGYTF
TRBV11-2	-	TRBJ2-7	-	TGTGCCAGCAGCTCCGCGGGCTACGAGCAGTACTTC	CASSSAGYEQYF
TRBV5-1	-	TRBJ1-2	-	TGCGCCAGCAGCTCTTCAGGGGACTATGGCTACACCTTC	CASSSSGDYGYTF
TRBV5-4	-	TRBJ2-7	-	TGTGCCAGCAGCTTGGCGCAGGGACCCTACGAGCAGTACTTC	CASSLAQGPYEQYF
TRBV6-5	once	TRBJ2-5	-	TGTGCCAGCAGTTACGGAGGAAGGCAAGAGACCCAGTACTTC	CASSYGGRQETQYF
TRBV7-6	few	TRBJ2-1	TRBD1	TGTGCCAGCAGCCCTGAACAGGGGTACAATGAGCAGTTCTTC	CASSPEQGYNEQFF
TRBV6-1	-	TRBJ1-6	-	TGTGCCAGCAGTGATCAAGGGAAGGGTAATTCACCCCTCCACTTT	CASSDQGKGNSPLHF
TRBV7-2	-	TRBJ2-7	TRBD2	TGTGCCAGCAGCACTAGCGGGGGGGCCTACGAGCAGTACTTC	CASSTSGGAYEQYF
TRBV18	-	TRBJ2-3	-	TGTGCCAGCTCACCCCCCGGGGCTAGCACAGATACGCAGTATTTT	CASSPPGASTDTQYF
TRBV2	-	TRBJ1-3	TRBD1	TGTGCCAGCACAGGGGGTAGGCGGAGCTCTGGAAACACCATATATTTT	CASTGGRRSSGNTIYF
TRBV30	few	TRBJ2-6	TRBD1	TGTGCCAGACAGGGGTTCGACACTGGGGCCAACGTCCTGACTTTC	CARQGFDTGANVLTF
TRBV29-1	-	TRBJ2-7	TRBD2	TGCAGCGTTGCCGGACTAGCGGGGGGTCCAACCTACGAGCAGTACTTC	CSVAGLAGGPTYEQYF
TRBV7-8	-	TRBJ2-1	-	TGTGCCAGCAGCTTGGAGTACTCCTACAATGAGCAGTTCTTC	CASSLEYSYNEQFF
TRBV7-2	-	TRBJ1-1	-	TGTGCCAGCAGCTTAGTTGGTTACACTGAAGCTTTCTTT	CASSLVGYTEAFF
TRBV7-6	-	TRBJ2-7	TRBD1	TGTGCCAGCAGCTTAGCCCTGGACAGGGGAATGTACTTC	CASSLALDRGMYF
TRBV30	few	TRBJ1-1	-	TGTGCCTGGAGCCTGGACCGGGGCACTGAAGCTTTCTTT	CAWSLDRGTEAFF
TRBV7-9	few	TRBJ1-1	-	TGTGCCAGCAGCCTAGGAGGGACAATGAACACTGAAGCTTTCTTT	CASSLGGTMNTEAFF
TRBV11-2	-	TRBJ2-1	TRBD2	TGTGCCAGCAGCTTAGTAATTAGCGGGGGCCAGTTCTTC	CASSLVISGGQFF